This is a list of T cell receptor beta chains from one sample in a study of radiotherapy plus CTLA-4 blockade in lung cancer. Repertoires were generated with immunoSEQ multiplex PCR, while TCRdb's copy carries only in-frame clones and drops some. The sample lists over 85,000 clones, almost 90% occurring once. The sequences come from peripheral blood, collected from a patient treated with radiotherapy plus ipilimumab. The receptors originated from a human donor with non-small cell lung cancer that progressed on radiotherapy plus ipilimumab. The CDR3 runs from the conserved cysteine through the conserved F or W. Fields, in order: CDR3 DNA, CDR3 protein, clone size, J gene, D gene, V gene. D genes are given only for firm matches. The size field is filled for only some rows; it gives once, few, many or a size class.

cdr3_nt: TGCAGCGTTCAATGGGGGCCCCCTAACTATGGCTACACCTTC
cdr3_aa: CSVQWGPPNYGYTF
clone_size: .
j_call: TRBJ1-2
d_call: .
v_call: TRBV29-1

cdr3_nt: TGTGCCAGCAGCTTGGGCGGGACAGGGACTCAGCCCCAGCATTTT
cdr3_aa: CASSLGGTGTQPQHF
clone_size: .
j_call: TRBJ1-5
d_call: TRBD1
v_call: TRBV5-6

cdr3_nt: TGTGCCAGCAGCGCAGACCCGGGAGGGCTGAATGAGCAGTTCTTC
cdr3_aa: CASSADPGGLNEQFF
clone_size: .
j_call: TRBJ2-1
d_call: TRBD2
v_call: TRBV7-9

cdr3_nt: TGTGCCAGCAGCCTAGGGACAGGGGTTTCCTACGAGCAGTACTTC
cdr3_aa: CASSLGTGVSYEQYF
clone_size: .
j_call: TRBJ2-7
d_call: TRBD1
v_call: TRBV14

cdr3_nt: TGTGCCAGCAGTGCTCAGACTAGCGACACAGATACGCAGTATTTT
cdr3_aa: CASSAQTSDTDTQYF
clone_size: .
j_call: TRBJ2-3
d_call: TRBD2
v_call: TRBV6-1

cdr3_nt: TGCGCCAGCAGAACCGGACAGGGCACAGATACGCAGTATTTT
cdr3_aa: CASRTGQGTDTQYF
clone_size: .
j_call: TRBJ2-3
d_call: TRBD1
v_call: TRBV5-1

cdr3_nt: TGCGCCAGCGGACTAGCGGACTCCGCCCAAGAGACCCAGTACTTC
cdr3_aa: CASGLADSAQETQYF
clone_size: .
j_call: TRBJ2-5
d_call: TRBD2
v_call: TRBV5-1

cdr3_nt: TGTGCCAGCAGCCCACCTATTCAGGGGGGTAACTATGGCTACACCTTC
cdr3_aa: CASSPPIQGGNYGYTF
clone_size: .
j_call: TRBJ1-2
d_call: TRBD1
v_call: TRBV5-8

cdr3_nt: TGCAGCGTTCAGGGGGCGAAAGGCTACACCTTC
cdr3_aa: CSVQGAKGYTF
clone_size: .
j_call: TRBJ1-2
d_call: TRBD1
v_call: TRBV29-1

cdr3_nt: TGTGCCAGCAGCCAAGGAGGGGGCCCTAACTATGGCTACACCTTC
cdr3_aa: CASSQGGGPNYGYTF
clone_size: .
j_call: TRBJ1-2
d_call: TRBD1
v_call: TRBV14

cdr3_nt: TGTGCCAGCAGTTACCCTTGGACTGGGGGTAATGAGCAGTTCTTC
cdr3_aa: CASSYPWTGGNEQFF
clone_size: few
j_call: TRBJ2-1
d_call: .
v_call: TRBV6-6

cdr3_nt: TGTGCCAGCAGTTTTTTTACAGGGGTCAAATACGAGCAGTACTTC
cdr3_aa: CASSFFTGVKYEQYF
clone_size: .
j_call: TRBJ2-7
d_call: TRBD1
v_call: TRBV5-8

cdr3_nt: TGTGCCAGCAGCCATGCCGGGACAGGGGTCGGAAACACCATATATTTT
cdr3_aa: CASSHAGTGVGNTIYF
clone_size: .
j_call: TRBJ1-3
d_call: TRBD1
v_call: TRBV16

cdr3_nt: TGTGCCAGCTCTGGGGTGAACGGCAATCAGCCCCAGCATTTT
cdr3_aa: CASSGVNGNQPQHF
clone_size: .
j_call: TRBJ1-5
d_call: .
v_call: TRBV18

cdr3_nt: TGCGCCAGCAGCTCCGGGACAGTCACTGAAGCTTTCTTT
cdr3_aa: CASSSGTVTEAFF
clone_size: .
j_call: TRBJ1-1
d_call: TRBD1
v_call: TRBV5-1

cdr3_nt: TGTGCCAGCAGCCCTAAGACTAGCGGGAGGCCCTATACGCAGTATTTT
cdr3_aa: CASSPKTSGRPYTQYF
clone_size: .
j_call: TRBJ2-3
d_call: TRBD2
v_call: TRBV7-8

cdr3_nt: TGTGCCAGCAAAGCGGGAGGGTACGAGCAGTACTTC
cdr3_aa: CASKAGGYEQYF
clone_size: .
j_call: TRBJ2-7
d_call: TRBD2
v_call: TRBV27

cdr3_nt: TGTGCCAGCAGTTCTTATAATATCGCTGAAGCTTTCTTT
cdr3_aa: CASSSYNIAEAFF
clone_size: .
j_call: TRBJ1-1
d_call: .
v_call: TRBV28

cdr3_nt: TGCGCCAGCAGTGAGTCGGCGGTCACTGAAGCTTTCTTT
cdr3_aa: CASSESAVTEAFF
clone_size: .
j_call: TRBJ1-1
d_call: .
v_call: TRBV10-1

cdr3_nt: TGTGCCAGCAGCCAAGGGACTACGAGCTACGAGCAGTACTTC
cdr3_aa: CASSQGTTSYEQYF
clone_size: .
j_call: TRBJ2-7
d_call: .
v_call: TRBV4-2

cdr3_nt: TGTGCCAGCAGACCTCTAGCGGCGGCCGCCGGGGAGCTGTTTTTT
cdr3_aa: CASRPLAAAAGELFF
clone_size: .
j_call: TRBJ2-2
d_call: TRBD2
v_call: TRBV2

cdr3_nt: TGTGCCAGCAGTGAAGGGAGGGCCCAAGAGACCCAGTACTTC
cdr3_aa: CASSEGRAQETQYF
clone_size: .
j_call: TRBJ2-5
d_call: .
v_call: TRBV6-1

cdr3_nt: TGTGCCAGCAGCTTGGGTGGCGGGAGCCCCAATGAGCAGTTCTTC
cdr3_aa: CASSLGGGSPNEQFF
clone_size: .
j_call: TRBJ2-1
d_call: TRBD2
v_call: TRBV7-3

cdr3_nt: TGTGCCTGGAGTCCGCCGGGGGAGAGGGTCAAAAACATTCAGTACTTC
cdr3_aa: CAWSPPGERVKNIQYF
clone_size: .
j_call: TRBJ2-4
d_call: .
v_call: TRBV30

cdr3_nt: TGTGCCAGCTCCACGACAGGGACTTATGGCTACACCTTC
cdr3_aa: CASSTTGTYGYTF
clone_size: .
j_call: TRBJ1-2
d_call: TRBD1
v_call: TRBV7-9

cdr3_nt: TGTGCCAGCAGTTACTTGGGGCAGTCAAACTATGGCTACACCTTC
cdr3_aa: CASSYLGQSNYGYTF
clone_size: .
j_call: TRBJ1-2
d_call: .
v_call: TRBV6-6

cdr3_nt: TGTGCCAGCAGAGGACTAGCGGGAGACACCGGGGAGCTGTTTTTT
cdr3_aa: CASRGLAGDTGELFF
clone_size: .
j_call: TRBJ2-2
d_call: TRBD2
v_call: TRBV2

cdr3_nt: TGCAGCGTTGTGCGGCAGACCGGGGAGCTGTTTTTT
cdr3_aa: CSVVRQTGELFF
clone_size: once
j_call: TRBJ2-2
d_call: .
v_call: TRBV29-1

cdr3_nt: TGTGCCAGCTCACCTCAGGGGGAATACCTTATCGAGCAGTACTTC
cdr3_aa: CASSPQGEYLIEQYF
clone_size: .
j_call: TRBJ2-7
d_call: TRBD1
v_call: TRBV18

cdr3_nt: TGCGCCAGCAGCTTGACCAAAAGCACAGATACGCAGTATTTT
cdr3_aa: CASSLTKSTDTQYF
clone_size: .
j_call: TRBJ2-3
d_call: .
v_call: TRBV5-1

cdr3_nt: TGTGCCAGCAGCTCCAAGGCCCCGCCAGGGGATACGCAGTATTTT
cdr3_aa: CASSSKAPPGDTQYF
clone_size: .
j_call: TRBJ2-3
d_call: .
v_call: TRBV7-3

cdr3_nt: TGTGCCAGCAGCGTAAGCATGAACACTGAAGCTTTCTTT
cdr3_aa: CASSVSMNTEAFF
clone_size: .
j_call: TRBJ1-1
d_call: .
v_call: TRBV9

cdr3_nt: TGTGCCACCAGCAGAGGGCAGCAAGAGACCCAGTACTTC
cdr3_aa: CATSRGQQETQYF
clone_size: .
j_call: TRBJ2-5
d_call: .
v_call: TRBV15

cdr3_nt: TGTGCCAGCAGCCCGATGACAGGGCAAGAGACCCAGTACTTC
cdr3_aa: CASSPMTGQETQYF
clone_size: .
j_call: TRBJ2-5
d_call: TRBD1
v_call: TRBV5-5

cdr3_nt: TGTGCCAGCACAGGGGTCAGCTCCTACAATGAGCAGTTCTTC
cdr3_aa: CASTGVSSYNEQFF
clone_size: .
j_call: TRBJ2-1
d_call: .
v_call: TRBV2

cdr3_nt: TGTGCCAGCAGCTTCGGGACAAACTACGAGCAGTACTTC
cdr3_aa: CASSFGTNYEQYF
clone_size: .
j_call: TRBJ2-7
d_call: .
v_call: TRBV11-1

cdr3_nt: TGTGCCAGCAGCTTAGGGACCTCGAGGGCCGGGCAGTACTTC
cdr3_aa: CASSLGTSRAGQYF
clone_size: .
j_call: TRBJ2-7
d_call: .
v_call: TRBV7-2

cdr3_nt: TGTGCCAGCAGTCCAGGTCGCCAGGGGCCCTATGGCTACACCTTC
cdr3_aa: CASSPGRQGPYGYTF
clone_size: few
j_call: TRBJ1-2
d_call: .
v_call: TRBV6-6

cdr3_nt: TGTGCCAGCAGTTTCCTAGGGCCAGATGAGCAGTTCTTC
cdr3_aa: CASSFLGPDEQFF
clone_size: once
j_call: TRBJ2-1
d_call: .
v_call: TRBV6-1

cdr3_nt: TGTGCCAGCAGCGCGCCGGGACATCCCATCTATGGCTACACCTTC
cdr3_aa: CASSAPGHPIYGYTF
clone_size: once
j_call: TRBJ1-2
d_call: .
v_call: TRBV7-9

cdr3_nt: TGTGCCAGCTTCGAGTTCTACGAGCAGTACTTC
cdr3_aa: CASFEFYEQYF
clone_size: .
j_call: TRBJ2-7
d_call: .
v_call: TRBV6-1

cdr3_nt: TGTGCCAGCAGTAGGGGAGGGGGGGGGAACGAGCAGTACTTC
cdr3_aa: CASSRGGGGNEQYF
clone_size: .
j_call: TRBJ2-7
d_call: .
v_call: TRBV27

cdr3_nt: TGTGCCAGCACCCTAATCGGGAGCACAGATACGCAGTATTTT
cdr3_aa: CASTLIGSTDTQYF
clone_size: .
j_call: TRBJ2-3
d_call: .
v_call: TRBV2

cdr3_nt: TGTGCCAGCAGCTTAGGACTAGCAATGGAGACCCAGTACTTC
cdr3_aa: CASSLGLAMETQYF
clone_size: .
j_call: TRBJ2-5
d_call: TRBD2
v_call: TRBV7-2

cdr3_nt: TGTGCCAGCAGTGAACTAGCGGGAGGGCCCTTCGAGCAGTACTTC
cdr3_aa: CASSELAGGPFEQYF
clone_size: few
j_call: TRBJ2-7
d_call: TRBD2
v_call: TRBV6-1

cdr3_nt: TGCAGCAGGGGGGACAGGAGGAACACTGAAGCTTTCTTT
cdr3_aa: CSRGDRRNTEAFF
clone_size: .
j_call: TRBJ1-1
d_call: TRBD1
v_call: TRBV29-1

cdr3_nt: TGTGCCAGCAGCTTAGGTCGCGACGAGCAGTACTTC
cdr3_aa: CASSLGRDEQYF
clone_size: .
j_call: TRBJ2-7
d_call: .
v_call: TRBV11-2

cdr3_nt: TGTGCCAGTTTAGGGGATCCAGGAAATCAGCCCCAGCATTTT
cdr3_aa: CASLGDPGNQPQHF
clone_size: .
j_call: TRBJ1-5
d_call: .
v_call: TRBV19